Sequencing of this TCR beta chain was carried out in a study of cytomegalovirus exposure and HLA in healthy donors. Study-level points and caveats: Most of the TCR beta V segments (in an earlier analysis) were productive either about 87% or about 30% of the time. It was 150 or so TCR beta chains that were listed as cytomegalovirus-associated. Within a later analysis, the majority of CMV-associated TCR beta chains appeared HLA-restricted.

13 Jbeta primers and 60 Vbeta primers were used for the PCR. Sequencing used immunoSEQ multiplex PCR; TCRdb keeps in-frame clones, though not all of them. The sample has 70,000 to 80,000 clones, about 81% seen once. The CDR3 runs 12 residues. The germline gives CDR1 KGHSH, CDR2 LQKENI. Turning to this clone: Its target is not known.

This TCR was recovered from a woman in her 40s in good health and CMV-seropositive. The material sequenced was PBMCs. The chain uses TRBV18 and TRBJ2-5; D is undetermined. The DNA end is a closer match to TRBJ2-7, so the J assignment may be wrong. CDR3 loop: CASSPRQFEQYF. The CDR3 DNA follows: TGTGCCAGCTCACCGAGGCAGTTCGAGCAGTACTTC.